This T cell receptor beta chain derives from a study of T cells after yellow fever vaccination. Study summary: Fractions containing few cells were prepared with SMART-Seq v4 Ultra Low Input.

This clonotype was seen a handful of times. Its matching antigen is unknown. Study results and caveats: Of the clonotypes, a small share occurred in both CD4 and CD8 compartments.

UMIs were added to TCR cDNA along with a universal primer site when it was made by 5'RACE template switching. MiXCR was run by TCRdb on the 5' RACE reads, yielding one entry per CDR3 protein. The profile shows 300,000 or so distinct CDR3 sequences, roughly 13% of them singletons. The CDR3 extends over 14 amino acids. V was pared by 2 bases and J by 1 base, with 8 bases between. The germline gives CDR1 MNHNS, CDR2 SASEGT. The chain has TRBV6-1 and TRBJ2-5; the D gene is possibly TRBD1 (5 bases). This specimen was CD4+ T cells sorted from PBMCs, taken 45 days after the yellow fever booster vaccination. The source is a man aged 25 to 40 who received the YFV17D yellow fever vaccine. The DNA for the CDR3 is TGTGCCAGCAGTGAAATAGGGGCCCAAGAGACCCAGTACTTC. Translation: CASSEIGAQETQYF.